A selection of T cell receptor beta chains follows, all from one sample in a study of T-cell memory formation after mild COVID-19. TCRdb fed the 5' RACE reads into MiXCR, producing one record per CDR3 protein. The table lists fewer than 150,000 distinct CDR3 sequences, 11% to 15% of them singletons. Material: PBMCs or a T cell subset sorted from them (not recorded which). The receptors shown here come from an adult woman who had mild COVID-19 (a few samples of this study predate the infection). Cell type and time point are not known. The CDR3 runs from the conserved cysteine through the conserved F or W. A D gene is named only where the DNA matches it firmly. Clone size is stated in some rows and not others, as once, few, many or a class when expanded.

cdr3_nt cdr3_aa v_call cdr3_length d_call clone_size j_call
TGCAGTGCGCGGGACTACTACAATGAGCAGTTCTTC CSARDYYNEQFF TRBV20-1 12 TRBD2 few TRBJ2-1
TGCGCCAGCAGCCAAGATCAAGCGAGCAATCAGCCCCAGCATTTT CASSQDQASNQPQHF TRBV4-1 15 . few TRBJ1-5
TGTGCCAGCAGTAATAGACAGGGGGCCTACAATGAGCAGTTCTTC CASSNRQGAYNEQFF TRBV28 15 TRBD1 . TRBJ2-1
TGTGCCAGCTCACCGGGGACAGTCTCTGGAAACACCATATATTTT CASSPGTVSGNTIYF TRBV18 15 TRBD1 . TRBJ1-3
TGTGCCAGCAGATTGAACAGTGGGGGCACTGAAGCTTTCTTT CASRLNSGGTEAFF TRBV27 14 . . TRBJ1-1
TGTGCCCGAGAAACTAGCGGTCCCTACAATGAGCAGTTCTTC CARETSGPYNEQFF TRBV2 14 TRBD2 few TRBJ2-1
TGCGCCAGCAGCCCGGGACAGCAAGAGACCCAGTACTTC CASSPGQQETQYF TRBV5-1 13 TRBD1 many TRBJ2-5
TGTGCCAGCAGTTCGGGACAGGCTGAAGCTTTCTTT CASSSGQAEAFF TRBV12-3/TRBV12-4 12 TRBD1 . TRBJ1-1
TGTGCCAGTCGGCCAACTAGCGGGGGTATAGGAGATACGCAGTATTTT CASRPTSGGIGDTQYF TRBV19 16 TRBD2 . TRBJ2-3
TGTGCCAGCAGTGAAGCCAGCGGGGGCTACTACGAGCAGTACTTC CASSEASGGYYEQYF TRBV2 15 TRBD2 few TRBJ2-7
TGTGCCACCAGTCCCTCTAGGAGCTCCTACGAGCAGTACTTC CATSPSRSSYEQYF TRBV15 14 . few TRBJ2-7
TGCGCCAGCAGCCAAGAAAGGGGGTATGGCACTGAAGCTTTCTTT CASSQERGYGTEAFF TRBV4-3 15 . many TRBJ1-1
TGTGCCAGCAGCGCAACTCGGAACACCGGGGAGCTGTTTTTT CASSATRNTGELFF TRBV11-3 14 . . TRBJ2-2
TGTGCCAGCAGCGTACCGGGACCGTCTAACTATGGCTACACCTTC CASSVPGPSNYGYTF TRBV6-1 15 . . TRBJ1-2
TGTGCCAGTAGTATCCTCCCGGACTACGAGCAGTACTTC CASSILPDYEQYF TRBV19 13 . . TRBJ2-7
TGTGCCAGCAGTGTAGGAGCCGACACAGATACGCAGTATTTT CASSVGADTDTQYF TRBV6-4 14 . few TRBJ2-3
TGCGCCAGCAGCTTGGAACCTGCCCCTGGGGCCAACGTCCTGACTTTC CASSLEPAPGANVLTF TRBV5-1 16 . few TRBJ2-6
TGTGCCAGCAGCTTACAGGGAACTGAAGCTTTCTTT CASSLQGTEAFF TRBV6-5 12 . . TRBJ1-1